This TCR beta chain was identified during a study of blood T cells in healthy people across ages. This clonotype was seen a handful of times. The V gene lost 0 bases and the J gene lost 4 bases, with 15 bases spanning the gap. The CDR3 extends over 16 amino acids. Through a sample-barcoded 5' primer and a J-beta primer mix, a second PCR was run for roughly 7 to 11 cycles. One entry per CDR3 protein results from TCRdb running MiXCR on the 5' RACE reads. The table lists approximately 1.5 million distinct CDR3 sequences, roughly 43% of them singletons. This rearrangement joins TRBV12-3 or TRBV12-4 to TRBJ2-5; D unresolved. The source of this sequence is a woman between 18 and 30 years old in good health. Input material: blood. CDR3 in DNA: TGTGCCAGCAGTTTAGCGGTGGACCAACTGGGAGAGACCCAGTACTTC. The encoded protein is CASSLAVDQLGETQYF.